These T cell receptor beta chains were read from a single sample in a study of beta chain features in type 1 diabetes. The table came from immunoSEQ multiplex PCR; TCRdb's copy has only in-frame clones and leaves some out. This sample has under 450,000 clones; roughly 14% occur once, and the top ten carry approximately 0.035%. The sequencing sample was made of naive CD4+ T cells from blood. These receptors were obtained from a man aged 25 to 45 in good health. Both conserved end residues are part of each CDR3. D genes are given only for firm matches. The size of a clone is reported for some rows only, either as once, few or many, or as a class for expanded clones.

clone_size	d_call	v_call	j_call	cdr3_aa	cdr3_nt
few	.	TRBV5-4	TRBJ1-1	CASNELNTEAFF	TGTGCCAGCAATGAGTTGAACACTGAAGCTTTCTTT
.	.	TRBV29-1	TRBJ2-3	CSFGVLGSDTQYF	TGCAGCTTTGGGGTCTTGGGGTCGGATACGCAGTATTTT
.	.	TRBV30	TRBJ1-1	CAWSTEGAEAFF	TGTGCCTGGAGTACTGAGGGCGCTGAAGCTTTCTTT
few	.	TRBV5-4	TRBJ2-3	CASSSDDRSTDTQYF	TGTGCCAGCAGCTCGGATGACAGGAGCACAGATACGCAGTATTTT
.	TRBD2	TRBV5-4	TRBJ2-1	CASSFGTSGYNEQFF	TGTGCCAGCAGCTTTGGGACTAGCGGGTACAATGAGCAGTTCTTC
.	.	TRBV5-1	TRBJ2-1	CASSLGRSSWDEQFF	TGCGCCAGCAGCTTGGGCAGATCTTCTTGGGATGAGCAGTTCTTC
few	.	TRBV19	TRBJ2-6	CASSPQTGSSGANVLTF	TGTGCCAGTAGTCCACAGACAGGTAGCTCTGGGGCCAACGTCCTGACTTTC
few	.	TRBV29-1	TRBJ2-5	CSVVGPSWETQYF	TGCAGCGTTGTGGGACCGTCATGGGAGACCCAGTACTTC
.	.	TRBV11-3	TRBJ2-1	CASSLFRSTPWGNEQFF	TGTGCCAGCAGCTTATTTCGGTCTACCCCATGGGGTAATGAGCAGTTCTTC
.	.	TRBV7-2	TRBJ2-5	CASSWAETQYF	TGTGCCAGCAGCTGGGCAGAGACCCAGTACTTC
few	TRBD2	TRBV4-3	TRBJ2-3	CASSQDRTSGSGTQYF	TGCGCCAGCAGCCAAGATCGGACTAGCGGGTCGGGTACGCAGTATTTT
.	.	TRBV18	TRBJ2-7	CASSPSSREQYF	TGTGCCAGCTCACCAAGTTCGCGCGAGCAGTACTTC
few	TRBD2	TRBV9	TRBJ2-2	CASSVLTGTSGNTGELFF	TGTGCCAGCAGCGTCTTAACCGGGACTAGCGGGAACACCGGGGAGCTGTTTTTT
.	.	TRBV20-1	TRBJ2-7	CSGKWGNEQYF	TGCAGTGGAAAGTGGGGCAACGAGCAGTACTTC
.	.	TRBV6-5	TRBJ2-3	CASGRVGKDTQYF	TGTGCCAGCGGTCGGGTAGGGAAAGATACGCAGTATTTT
few	TRBD1	TRBV4-3	TRBJ2-3	CASSAKQGPGDTQYF	TGCGCCAGCAGCGCGAAACAGGGGCCTGGAGATACGCAGTATTTT
few	.	TRBV6-6	TRBJ2-7	CASSYNQGAYEQYF	TGTGCCAGCAGTTATAATCAAGGGGCCTACGAGCAGTACTTC
.	TRBD2	TRBV7-9	TRBJ2-1	CASSLAGGLNEQFF	TGTGCCAGCAGTCTAGCGGGAGGGCTAAATGAGCAGTTCTTC
many	.	TRBV23-1	TRBJ2-4	CASSQSHLAKNIQYF	TGCGCCAGCAGTCAATCCCATCTAGCCAAAAACATTCAGTACTTC
.	TRBD2	TRBV5-1	TRBJ2-3	CASSLAGTSVPDTQYF	TGCGCCAGCAGCTTGGCTGGGACTAGCGTGCCAGATACGCAGTATTTT
.	.	TRBV4-1	TRBJ2-5	CASSRTTLNLPQETQYF	TGCGCCAGCAGCCGTACCACCTTAAATTTGCCTCAAGAGACCCAGTACTTC
.	TRBD2	TRBV9	TRBJ2-1	CASSVGSGASNNEQFF	TGTGCCAGCAGCGTGGGTAGCGGGGCATCCAACAATGAGCAGTTCTTC